This note documents a single TCR beta chain sequence. Alongside a J-beta primer mix, a sample-barcoded 5' primer served in a second PCR lasting about 7 to 11 cycles. TCRdb ran MiXCR on the 5' RACE reads and lists one entry per CDR3 protein. The sample records 600,000 or so distinct CDR3 sequences, around half being singletons. Per the germline V gene, CDR1 is PRHDT and CDR2 is FYEKMQ (reference sequence). Trimming removed 4 bases from V and 9 bases from J; junction bases left unmatched: 3. The CDR3 is 15 amino acids. This sample was included in a study of blood T cells in healthy people across ages. Study-level information: The template switching approach captured approximately one barcoded beta molecule for every two T cells.

Donors were systemically healthy Caucasian individuals from Russia aged 6 to 90 years. Total RNA was extracted at no less than 6 micrograms per sample. Sequencing input: blood. J is TRBJ2-1 and V is TRBV13; the match to TRBD2 covers 16 bases. This clonotype was sampled from an elderly man in good health. In nucleotides, the CDR3 is TGTGCCAGCAGCTCTGGGACTAGCGGGAGGGCTGAGCAGTTCTTC. Translating gives CASSSGTSGRAEQFF.